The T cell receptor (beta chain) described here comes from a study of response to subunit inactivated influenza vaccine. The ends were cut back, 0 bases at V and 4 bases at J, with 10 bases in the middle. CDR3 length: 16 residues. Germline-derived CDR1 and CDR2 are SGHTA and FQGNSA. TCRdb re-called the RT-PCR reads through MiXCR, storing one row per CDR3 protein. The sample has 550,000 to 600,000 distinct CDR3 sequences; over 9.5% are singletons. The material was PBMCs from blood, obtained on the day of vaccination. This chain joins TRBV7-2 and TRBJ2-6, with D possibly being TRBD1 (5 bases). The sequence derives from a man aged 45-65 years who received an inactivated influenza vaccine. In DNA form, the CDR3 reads TGTGCCAGCAGCTTAGCGCTTGGGGCCGGGGCCAACGTCCTGACTTTC. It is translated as CASSLALGAGANVLTF.